The source of this T cell receptor beta chain is a study of spatial heterogeneity in lung cancer. Study as a whole: The donors comprised 60 to 85 untreated early-stage non-small cell lung cancer patients. Sequencing covered available follow-up PBMC samples collected a median of about two years after resection. The study consistently detected more beta-chain than alpha-chain sequences.

Every TCR cDNA molecule bore a unique molecular identifier. Via MiXCR, TCRdb re-called the 5' RACE reads, giving one row per CDR3 protein. The sample includes some 120,000 distinct CDR3 sequences, less than 15% of them seen just once. The CDR3 is made up of 13 amino acids. Trimming left V 1 base short and J 9 bases short, with 7 bases between. CDR1 is MNHNS and CDR2 is SASEGT in the germline V gene. Noted time point: blood at routine non-recurrence follow-up after resection. Tumor, nontumor lung or frozen PBMC supplied whole RNA that was sequenced unsorted. The sample holds a few counts of this clonotype.

Sequences were derived from PBMCs, sampled at follow-up. This TCR came from a male donor with early-stage non-small cell lung cancer. The rearrangement links TRBV6-1 to TRBJ1-6; D remains ambiguous. CDR3 DNA sequence: TGTGCCAGCAGTGAAGTCTCTGTTTCACCCCTCCACTTT. It yields the protein CASSEVSVSPLHF.